The clone carrying this T cell receptor beta chain was found many times. The length of the CDR3 is 12 residues. The germline CDR1 and CDR2 sequences are SGHRS and YFSETQ. The V end was cut by 4 bases, the J end by 7 bases, with 11 bases between. This sample is part of a study of blood T cells in healthy people across ages. A second roughly 6 to 12 cycle PCR used barcoded and J-beta primers. TCRdb re-analysed the 5' RACE reads in MiXCR, keeping a single row per CDR3 protein. The data hold more than 900,000 distinct CDR3 sequences, with around 29% observed a single time. These same records also appear under a second study, on T cells of mothers and their children. From that paper: Mothers yielded over 8 million CDR3 reads, children approximately 2.8 million each.

The sample consisted of blood. This sequence was found in a woman aged 40-49 years in good health. This chain joins TRBV5-1 and TRBJ1-2; D is perhaps TRBD1 (6 bases). Here the CDR3 DNA reads TGCGCCAGCAGCCCCGGACAGTCTGGCTACACCTTC. This gives the protein CASSPGQSGYTF. Together with reference TRBV5-1 and TRBJ1-2, the CDR3 gives the full variable domain: KAGVTQTPRYLIKTRGQQVTLSCSPISGHRSVSWYQQTPGQGLQFLFEYFSETQRNKGNFPGRFSGRQFSNSRSEMNVSTLELGDSALYLCASSPGQSGYTFGSGTRLTVV.